Listed below are T cell receptor beta chains from one sample, sequenced in a study of blood T cells in healthy people across ages. One entry per CDR3 protein, called by TCRdb with MiXCR from the 5' RACE reads. Counted here are over 950,000 distinct CDR3 sequences, around two fifths occurring once; the ten biggest clones make up around 13%. Sequenced input: blood. The source is a man between 18 and 35 years old in good health. The CDR3 runs from the conserved cysteine through the conserved F or W. The order of the fields is D gene, V gene, J gene, clone size, CDR3 DNA, CDR3 protein. The D gene is left open where the match is weak. The size field is filled for only some rows; it gives once, few, many or a size class.

TRBD2	TRBV5-1	TRBJ2-1	.	TGCGCCAGCAGGCCCCTCGGGAATAGCGGGGACAACTCCTACAATGAGCAGTTCTTC	CASRPLGNSGDNSYNEQFF
TRBD1	TRBV5-1	TRBJ2-4	.	TGCGCCAGCAGCTCCAGGGGGTTTGGAAACATTCAGTACTTC	CASSSRGFGNIQYF
.	TRBV7-9	TRBJ2-3	many	TGTGCCAGCAGCTCCGTCCCGGATACGCAGTATTTT	CASSSVPDTQYF
.	TRBV6-5	TRBJ2-5	few	TGTGCCAGCAGTGACACAGAGAGGGAGACCCAGTACTTC	CASSDTERETQYF
.	TRBV10-3	TRBJ1-1	.	TGTGCCATCAGTGAGCCAGGGACACAGAACACTGAAGCTTTCTTT	CAISEPGTQNTEAFF
TRBD1	TRBV20-1	TRBJ2-2	.	TGCAGTGCTAGAGTGGGGAAAGGGACAGTCACCGGGGAGCTGTTTTTT	CSARVGKGTVTGELFF
.	TRBV10-3	TRBJ2-2	few	TGTGCCATCAGTGAGTCGGGTCTGACGGGGACCGGGGAGCTGTTTTTT	CAISESGLTGTGELFF
TRBD1	TRBV3-1	TRBJ1-1	.	TGTGCCAGCAGCACTCGACAGGGAAACACTGAAGCTTTCTTT	CASSTRQGNTEAFF
TRBD1	TRBV7-6	TRBJ2-7	.	TGTGCCAGCAGCTCTCTCCCCGGGACAGGCTACGAGCAGTACTTC	CASSSLPGTGYEQYF
TRBD1	TRBV5-5	TRBJ2-1	.	TGTGCCAGCAGCTCAGGGGGCTGGAATGAGCAGTTCTTC	CASSSGGWNEQFF
TRBD1	TRBV15	TRBJ1-2	.	TGTGCCACCACCCTGGACAGGATCTCTGGCTACACCTTC	CATTLDRISGYTF
.	TRBV27	TRBJ2-3	.	TGTGCCAGCAGTCCATACTCTGGAAGGGTCCCCACAGATACGCAGTATTTT	CASSPYSGRVPTDTQYF
TRBD1	TRBV3-1	TRBJ2-1	.	TGTGCCGGTACAACAGGGGGTCGCAATGAGCAGTTCTTC	CAGTTGGRNEQFF
TRBD1	TRBV5-1	TRBJ1-1	.	TGCGCCAGCAGCTTGGGCAGGGGGAGGAACACTGAAGCTTTCTTT	CASSLGRGRNTEAFF
.	TRBV5-1	TRBJ1-2	.	TGCGCCAGCAGCTTGGACACACGTTATGGCTACACCTTC	CASSLDTRYGYTF
.	TRBV28	TRBJ1-6	.	TGTGCCAGCAGTTTATTTACGGGGTCTGATAATTCACCCCTCCACTTT	CASSLFTGSDNSPLHF
TRBD1	TRBV4-3	TRBJ1-1	.	TGCGCCAGCAGCCAAGATCGACAGGGAGTAACTAAAGACACTGAAGCTTTCTTT	CASSQDRQGVTKDTEAFF
.	TRBV10-3	TRBJ2-5	.	TGTACCATCTCGGGAAACGATCAAGAGACCCAGTACTTC	CTISGNDQETQYF
.	TRBV28	TRBJ1-4	once	TGTGCCAGCAGTTCCCCGGGAGGGGAAGACGAAAAACTGTTTTTT	CASSSPGGEDEKLFF
.	TRBV9	TRBJ2-3	few	TGTGCCAGCAGCACTTCTTCAGATACGCAGTATTTT	CASSTSSDTQYF
.	TRBV7-2	TRBJ2-4	few	TGTGCCAGCAGCTCTAAATTGGGGGAAAGGGACTCCCTAGCCAAAAACATTCAGTACTTC	CASSSKLGERDSLAKNIQYF
TRBD1	TRBV10-2	TRBJ2-7	once	TGCGCCAGCAGTGAGTCGGGACAGGGTACTTCTTACGAGCAGTACTTC	CASSESGQGTSYEQYF
.	TRBV7-2	TRBJ2-3	many	TGTGCCAGCAGTCGACCTGGGGATACGCAGTATTTT	CASSRPGDTQYF
.	TRBV6-6	TRBJ1-1	.	TGTGCCAGCAGTCAGGAATCTGAAGCTTTCTTT	CASSQESEAFF
.	TRBV6-1	TRBJ2-7	.	TGTGCCAGCAGTGAAGAGGAGGACTTCTCTTACGAGCAGTACTTC	CASSEEEDFSYEQYF
.	TRBV11-1	TRBJ2-7	.	TGTGCCAGCAGCCCCTCCCGGGGAGCGGCCTCCTACGAGCAGTACTTC	CASSPSRGAASYEQYF
TRBD1	TRBV18	TRBJ2-1	few	TGTGCCAGCTCACCGCCTACAGGACAGGGATCCTACAATGAGCAGTTCTTC	CASSPPTGQGSYNEQFF
.	TRBV12-3/TRBV12-4	TRBJ2-2	once	TGTGCCAGCAGTTTTTCGACAGACACCGGGGAGCTGTTTTTT	CASSFSTDTGELFF
TRBD2	TRBV11-1	TRBJ2-3	.	TGTGCCAGCAGCTTACCAGCGGGGTTCGGAGATACGCAGTATTTT	CASSLPAGFGDTQYF
.	TRBV5-1	TRBJ2-1	.	TGCGCCAGCAGCTCAGCGACAGAGCAGTTCTTC	CASSSATEQFF
.	TRBV6-2/TRBV6-3	TRBJ2-3	.	TGTGCCAGCAGGCCCGACGTGAATACGCAGTATTTT	CASRPDVNTQYF
.	TRBV16	TRBJ1-2	few	TGTGCCAGCAGCCAATATGCGACAGGAGACTATGGCTACACCTTC	CASSQYATGDYGYTF
.	TRBV6-5	TRBJ1-1	.	TGTGCCAGCGGGAGATCGCGAGACACTGAAGCTTTCTTT	CASGRSRDTEAFF
TRBD1	TRBV20-1	TRBJ1-4	.	TGCAGTGCTAGGGACAGGGACAATTGGAATGAAAAACTGTTTTTT	CSARDRDNWNEKLFF
.	TRBV5-6	TRBJ1-2	.	TGTGCCAGCAGCATCGGTGCGGGACGGGCCCTCTATGGCTACACCTTC	CASSIGAGRALYGYTF
.	TRBV7-2	TRBJ2-5	.	TGTGCCAGCAGCTTCCGCCAGTTCAATGAGCAGTACTTC	CASSFRQFNEQYF
.	TRBV20-1	TRBJ1-5	.	TGCAGTGCTATGCATAGCGGGGGAAAGCCCCAGCATTTT	CSAMHSGGKPQHF
.	TRBV25-1	TRBJ2-5	.	TGTGCCAGCAGTGATCCAGGGACCTCGTACCAAGAGACCCAGTACTTC	CASSDPGTSYQETQYF
TRBD2	TRBV20-1	TRBJ2-3	few	TGCAGTGCTAGATACCCAGGGACTAGCAGGATGACAGATACGCAGTATTTT	CSARYPGTSRMTDTQYF
.	TRBV5-1	TRBJ2-1	few	TGCGCCAGCAGCTTTATGTCCCAGGGCCCCTACAATGAGCAGTTCTTC	CASSFMSQGPYNEQFF
.	TRBV7-2	TRBJ2-7	few	TGTGCCAGCAGCCCAGGGATGGGCTCCTACAATGAGCAGTACTTC	CASSPGMGSYNEQYF
TRBD1	TRBV20-1	TRBJ2-7	few	TGCAGTGCTGAGCACTGGGGGACAGGGGCCTCCTACGAGCAGTACTTC	CSAEHWGTGASYEQYF
TRBD1	TRBV19	TRBJ1-5	once	TGTGCCAGTAGGCCCGTCTTAGACAGGGGTGAGCCCCAGCATTTT	CASRPVLDRGEPQHF
.	TRBV4-2	TRBJ1-5	.	TGTGCCAGCAGCCAAGATCTGGGTGGGAGGAGCAATCAGCCCCAGCATTTT	CASSQDLGGRSNQPQHF
.	TRBV3-1	TRBJ1-1	.	TGTGCCAGCAGCCGCTCTGGGACTCGAACTGAAGCTTTCTTT	CASSRSGTRTEAFF
.	TRBV20-1	TRBJ2-7	.	TGCAGTGCTAGCGCGGGACAAGATTACGAGCAGTACTTC	CSASAGQDYEQYF
.	TRBV12-3/TRBV12-4	TRBJ1-1	.	TGTGCCAGCACCTCAACCCTATACACTGAAGCTTTCTTT	CASTSTLYTEAFF
.	TRBV2	TRBJ1-4	.	TGTGCCGGCAGTGAAGGGGGGCAGGGCACACTGTTTTTT	CAGSEGGQGTLFF
TRBD1	TRBV6-1	TRBJ1-2	few	TGTGCCAGCAGTGTATACAGGGGGCTCAGCTATGGCTACACCTTC	CASSVYRGLSYGYTF
.	TRBV28	TRBJ2-1	many	TGTGCCAGCAGCCCCCGAGGGTCGTCCTACAATGAGCAGTTCTTC	CASSPRGSSYNEQFF
.	TRBV12-5	TRBJ1-5	few	TGTGCTAGTGGCCTAACTAGCAATCAGCCCCAGCATTTT	CASGLTSNQPQHF
.	TRBV7-9	TRBJ2-7	few	TGTGCCAGCAGCTTTCGGCAGGGAACCTACGAGCAGTACTTC	CASSFRQGTYEQYF
TRBD2	TRBV6-2/TRBV6-3	TRBJ2-3	.	TGTGCTAGCAAGACCCGGGGACTAGCCGCAGATACGCAGTATTTT	CASKTRGLAADTQYF
.	TRBV20-1	TRBJ2-3	few	TGCAGTGCTAGAGGGGCAGGGCCCCCAGATACGCAGTATTTT	CSARGAGPPDTQYF